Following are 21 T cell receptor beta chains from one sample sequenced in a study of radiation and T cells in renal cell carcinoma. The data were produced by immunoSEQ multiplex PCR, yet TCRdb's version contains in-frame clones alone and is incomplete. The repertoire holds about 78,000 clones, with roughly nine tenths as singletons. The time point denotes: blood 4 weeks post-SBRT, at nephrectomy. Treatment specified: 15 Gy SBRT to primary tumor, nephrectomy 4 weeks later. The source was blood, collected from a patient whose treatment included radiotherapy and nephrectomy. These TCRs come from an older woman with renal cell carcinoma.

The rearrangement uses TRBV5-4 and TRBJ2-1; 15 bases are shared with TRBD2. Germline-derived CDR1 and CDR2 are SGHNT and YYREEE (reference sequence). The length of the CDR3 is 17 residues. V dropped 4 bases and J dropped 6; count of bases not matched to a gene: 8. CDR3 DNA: TGTGCCAGCAGCGGGACTAGCGGGGGGACCTTATCCAATGAGCAGTTCTTC. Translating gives CASSGTSGGTLSNEQFF.

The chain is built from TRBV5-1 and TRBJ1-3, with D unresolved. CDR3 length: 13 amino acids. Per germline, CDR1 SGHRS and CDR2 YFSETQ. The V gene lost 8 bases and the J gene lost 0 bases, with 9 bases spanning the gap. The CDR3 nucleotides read TGCGCCAGTTCGACAATCTCTGGAAACACCATATATTTT. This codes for CASSTISGNTIYF.

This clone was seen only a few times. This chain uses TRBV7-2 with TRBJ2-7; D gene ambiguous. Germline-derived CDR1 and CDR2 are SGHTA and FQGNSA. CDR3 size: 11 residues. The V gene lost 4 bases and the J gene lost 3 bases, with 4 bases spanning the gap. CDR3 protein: CASSSLYEQYF. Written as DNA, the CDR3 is TGTGCCAGCAGCTCACTCTACGAGCAGTACTTC.

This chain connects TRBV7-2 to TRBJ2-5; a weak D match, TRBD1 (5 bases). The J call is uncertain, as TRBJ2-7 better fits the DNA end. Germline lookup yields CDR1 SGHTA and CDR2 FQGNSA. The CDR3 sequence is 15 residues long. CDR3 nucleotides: TGTGCCAGCAGCCAGTCGACAGACGTTTACTACGAGCAGTACTTC. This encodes CASSQSTDVYYEQYF.

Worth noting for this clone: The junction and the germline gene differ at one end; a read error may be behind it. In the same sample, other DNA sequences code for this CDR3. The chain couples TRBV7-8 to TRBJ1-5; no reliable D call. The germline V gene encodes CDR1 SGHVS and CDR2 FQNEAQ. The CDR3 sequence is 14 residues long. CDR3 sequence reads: CASSLGGGNQPQHF. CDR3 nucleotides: TGCGCCAGCAGCTTAGGAGGAGGGAATCAGCCCCAGCATTTT.

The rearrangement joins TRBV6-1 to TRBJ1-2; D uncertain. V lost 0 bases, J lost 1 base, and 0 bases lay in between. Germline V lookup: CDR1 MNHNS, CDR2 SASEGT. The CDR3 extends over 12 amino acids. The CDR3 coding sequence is TGTGCCAGCAGTGAAGCTAACTATGGCTACACCTTC. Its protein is CASSEANYGYTF.

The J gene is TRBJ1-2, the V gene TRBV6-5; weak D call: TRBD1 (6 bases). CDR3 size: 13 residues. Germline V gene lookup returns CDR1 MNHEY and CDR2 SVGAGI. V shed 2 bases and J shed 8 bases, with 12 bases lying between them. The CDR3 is CASSYEGVKGYTF. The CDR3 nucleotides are TGTGCCAGCAGTTACGAGGGGGTAAAGGGCTACACCTTC.

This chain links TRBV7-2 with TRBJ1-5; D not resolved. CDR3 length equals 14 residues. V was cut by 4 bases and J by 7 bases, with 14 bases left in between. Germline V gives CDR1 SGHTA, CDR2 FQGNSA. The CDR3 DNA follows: TGTGCCAGCAGCTCTGCACTCTCGGGGCAGCCCCAGCATTTT. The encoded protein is CASSSALSGQPQHF.

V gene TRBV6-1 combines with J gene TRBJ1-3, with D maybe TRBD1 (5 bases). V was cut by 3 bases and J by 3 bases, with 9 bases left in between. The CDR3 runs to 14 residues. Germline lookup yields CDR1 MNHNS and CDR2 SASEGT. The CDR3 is CASSDGARGNTIYF. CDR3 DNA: TGTGCCAGCAGTGACGGGGCGCGTGGAAACACCATATATTTT.

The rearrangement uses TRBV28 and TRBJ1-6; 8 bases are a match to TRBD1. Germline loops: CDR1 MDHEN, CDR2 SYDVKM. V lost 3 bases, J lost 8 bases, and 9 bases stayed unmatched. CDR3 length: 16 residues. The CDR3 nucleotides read TGTGCCAGCAGTTTTATTCAGGGACAGGCTTATTCACCCCTCCACTTT. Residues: CASSFIQGQAYSPLHF.

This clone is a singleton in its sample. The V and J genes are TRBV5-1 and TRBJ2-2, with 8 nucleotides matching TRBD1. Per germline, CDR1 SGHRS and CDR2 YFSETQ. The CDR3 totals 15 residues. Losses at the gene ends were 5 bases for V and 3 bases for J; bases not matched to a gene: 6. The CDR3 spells CASRRQGPDTGELFF. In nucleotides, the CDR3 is TGCGCCAGCAGAAGACAGGGGCCCGACACCGGGGAGCTGTTTTTT.

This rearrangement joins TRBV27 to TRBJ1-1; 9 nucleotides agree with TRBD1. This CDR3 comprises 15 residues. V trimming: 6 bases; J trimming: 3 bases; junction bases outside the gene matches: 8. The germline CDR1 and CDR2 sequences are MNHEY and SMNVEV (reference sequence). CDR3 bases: TGTGCCAGCAGACGAACAGGGGGCGCGTACACTGAAGCTTTCTTT. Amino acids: CASRRTGGAYTEAFF.

This CDR3 reads CASSQGEGQVIQPQHF. The CDR3, as DNA: TGCGCCAGCAGCCAAGGGGAGGGACAAGTGATACAGCCCCAGCATTTT. This chain links TRBV4-3 with TRBJ1-5, with a weak D call TRBD1 (6 bases). CDR1 LGHNA and CDR2 YSLEER come from the germline V gene. The CDR3 is 16 amino acids. V lost 1 base and J lost 7, with 17 bases in between.

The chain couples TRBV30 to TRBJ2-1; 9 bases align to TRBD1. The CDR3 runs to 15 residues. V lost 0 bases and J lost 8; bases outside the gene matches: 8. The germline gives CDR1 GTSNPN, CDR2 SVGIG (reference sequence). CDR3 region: CAWSVNRGRSDEQFF. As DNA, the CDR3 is TGTGCCTGGAGTGTAAACAGGGGGCGTTCGGATGAGCAGTTCTTC.

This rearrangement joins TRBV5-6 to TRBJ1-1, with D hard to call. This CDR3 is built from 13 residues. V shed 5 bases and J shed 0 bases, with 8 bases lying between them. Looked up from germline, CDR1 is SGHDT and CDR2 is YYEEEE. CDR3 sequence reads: CASSRKMNTEAFF. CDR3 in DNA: TGTGCCAGCAGTCGAAAAATGAACACTGAAGCTTTCTTT.

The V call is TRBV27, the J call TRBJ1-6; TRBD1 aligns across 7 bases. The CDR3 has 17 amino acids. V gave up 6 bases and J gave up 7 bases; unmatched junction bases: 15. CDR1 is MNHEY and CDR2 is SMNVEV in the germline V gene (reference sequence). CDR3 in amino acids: CASSLNPRDRLNSPLHF. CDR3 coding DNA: TGTGCCAGCAGCCTAAACCCCCGGGACAGACTCAATTCACCCCTCCACTTT.

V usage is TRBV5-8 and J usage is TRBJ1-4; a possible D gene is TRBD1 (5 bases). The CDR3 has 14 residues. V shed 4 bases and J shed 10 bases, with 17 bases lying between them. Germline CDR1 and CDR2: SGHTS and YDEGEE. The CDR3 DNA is TGTGCCAGCAGCATCCCCGGTCAGGGCCGAAAACTGTTTTTT. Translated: CASSIPGQGRKLFF. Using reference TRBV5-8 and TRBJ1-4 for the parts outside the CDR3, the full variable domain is EAGVTQSPTHLIKTRGQQATLRCSPISGHTSVYWYQQALGLGLQFLLWYDEGEERNRGNFPPRFSGRQFPNYSSELNVNALELEDSALYLCASSIPGQGRKLFFGSGTQLSVL.

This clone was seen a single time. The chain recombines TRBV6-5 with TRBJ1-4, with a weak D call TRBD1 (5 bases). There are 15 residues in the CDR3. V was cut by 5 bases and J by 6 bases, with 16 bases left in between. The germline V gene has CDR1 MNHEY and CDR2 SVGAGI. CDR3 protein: CASSPRRGGDEKLFF. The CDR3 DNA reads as TGTGCCAGCAGTCCTCGTAGGGGAGGGGATGAAAAACTGTTTTTT.

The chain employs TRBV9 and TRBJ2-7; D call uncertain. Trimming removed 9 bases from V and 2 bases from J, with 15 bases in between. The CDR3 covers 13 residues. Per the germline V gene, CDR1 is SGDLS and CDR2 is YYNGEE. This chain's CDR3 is CATPARNPYEQYF. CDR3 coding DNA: TGTGCCACCCCAGCACGGAACCCCTACGAGCAGTACTTC.

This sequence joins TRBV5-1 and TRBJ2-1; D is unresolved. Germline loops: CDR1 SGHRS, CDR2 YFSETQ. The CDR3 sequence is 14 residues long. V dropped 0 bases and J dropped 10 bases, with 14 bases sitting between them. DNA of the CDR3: TGCGCCAGCAGCTTGGAGGACCCCGGAAGGGAGCAGTTCTTC. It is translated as CASSLEDPGREQFF.

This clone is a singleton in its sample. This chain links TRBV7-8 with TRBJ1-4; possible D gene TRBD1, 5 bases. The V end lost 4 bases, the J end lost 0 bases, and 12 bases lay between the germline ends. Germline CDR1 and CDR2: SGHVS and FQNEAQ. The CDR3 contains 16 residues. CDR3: CASSSGPVTTNEKLFF. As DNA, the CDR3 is TGTGCCAGCAGCTCGGGACCGGTGACAACTAATGAAAAACTGTTTTTT.